These 15 T cell receptor beta chains originate from one sample sequenced in a study of cytomegalovirus exposure and HLA in healthy donors. The PCR had 60 Vbeta and 13 Jbeta primers. The protocol was immunoSEQ multiplex PCR, while the TCRdb copy is restricted to in-frame clones and leaves out a portion. Here the sample spans some 180,000 clones, 9.5% being singletons. Sequencing was carried out using PBMCs. These receptors were collected from a woman under 40 in good health and CMV-seropositive.

In this sample, this clone turned up a few times. V and J are TRBV4-1 and TRBJ1-2; no definite D call. The CDR3 spans 13 residues. Germline-derived CDR1 and CDR2 are MGHRA and YSYEKL. V dropped 4 bases and J dropped 7 bases, with 13 bases sitting between them. CDR3 in DNA: TGCGCCAGCAGCCCGCTAGGGAGTCTTGGCTACACCTTC. It encodes CASSPLGSLGYTF.

This clone was observed a few times. The V call is TRBV7-9, the J call TRBJ2-1, with 7 nucleotides matching TRBD2. Germline V gives CDR1 SEHNR, CDR2 FQNEAQ (reference sequence). The CDR3 is 15 amino acids. The V segment lost 5 bases and the J segment 6 bases; nucleotides outside the gene matches: 10. In DNA, the CDR3 is TGTGCCAGCAGCCCGCGGACTAGTTTTGTCAATGAGCAGTTCTTC. This gives the protein CASSPRTSFVNEQFF.

This chain joins TRBV2 and TRBJ1-2, with 9 bases that match TRBD1. Germline CDR1 is SNHLY and CDR2 is FYNNEI. The CDR3 consists of 12 residues. V was pared by 8 bases and J by 8 bases, with 6 bases of the junction left unmatched. This chain's CDR3 is CASQGTGQGYTF. The CDR3 DNA reads TGTGCCAGCCAGGGGACAGGGCAGGGCTACACCTTC.

This clone was seen more than once but under ten times. The chain has TRBV4-1 and TRBJ2-5, with a weak D call TRBD1 (6 bases). There are 14 residues in the CDR3. The V end lost 6 bases, the J end lost 3 bases, and 14 bases lay between the germline ends. Germline assignment: CDR1 MGHRA and CDR2 YSYEKL. CDR3 protein: CASRSSWTEETQYF. CDR3 sequence (DNA): TGCGCCAGCAGATCTTCGTGGACAGAAGAGACCCAGTACTTC.

The chain uses TRBV4-2 and TRBJ2-2; TRBD2 matches 8 bases. This CDR3 spans 16 amino acids. J gave up 7 bases and V 1 base, and 8 bases lay outside the gene matches. Germline V gene sequence: CDR1 LGHNA, CDR2 YNFKEQ. This CDR3 reads CASSQARSTSVGELFF. In nucleotides, the CDR3 is TGTGCCAGCAGCCAAGCCCGTTCGACTAGCGTCGGGGAGCTGTTTTTT.

This clone has more than one count but fewer than ten. The CDR3 bases are TGTGCCAGCAGCCGGGGACTAGCTATTTACAATGAGCAGTTCTTC. Amino acid sequence: CASSRGLAIYNEQFF. This chain links TRBV6-5 with TRBJ2-1; TRBD2 aligns across 9 bases. The CDR3 runs to 15 residues. J gave up 4 bases and V 6 bases, and 7 bases lay outside the gene matches. The V gene's germline CDR1 is MNHEY and CDR2 SVGAGI.

The rearrangement uses TRBV5-1 and TRBJ1-1; D perhaps matches TRBD1 (5 bases). Germline-derived CDR1 and CDR2 are SGHRS and YFSETQ. This CDR3 region has 14 residues. Trimming took off 0 bases at V and 5 bases at J, with 11 bases between the two ends. The CDR3: CASSLGPGRTEAFF. The CDR3 nucleotides are TGCGCCAGCAGCTTGGGTCCAGGGCGGACTGAAGCTTTCTTT.

The chain couples TRBV5-6 to TRBJ2-2; 9 bases map to TRBD1. V gave up 2 bases and J gave up 4 bases; unmatched junction bases: 3. Germline values: CDR1 SGHDT, CDR2 YYEEEE. The CDR3 is 15 residues long. The CDR3 region is CASSFGTGTTGELFF. The CDR3 DNA sequence: TGTGCCAGCAGCTTCGGGACAGGGACCACCGGGGAGCTGTTTTTT.

This clone turned up a few times. The chain joins TRBV7-9 to TRBJ1-1; no firm D call. Trimming took off 1 base at V and 7 bases at J, with 10 bases between the two ends. This CDR3 spans 13 amino acids. Germline loops: CDR1 SEHNR, CDR2 FQNEAQ (reference sequence). For the CDR3, the DNA is TGTGCCAGCAGCTTAGAGACGGGTGATGAAGCTTTCTTT. It yields the protein CASSLETGDEAFF.

The chain employs TRBV5-4 and TRBJ2-2; D may be TRBD1 (6 bases). The CDR3 has 15 amino acids. Trimming cost V 4 bases and J 0 bases, with 10 bases left between them. CDR1 SGHNT and CDR2 YYREEE come from the germline V gene (reference sequence). The CDR3: CASSPRQANTGELFF. CDR3 in DNA: TGTGCCAGCAGCCCTCGACAGGCGAACACCGGGGAGCTGTTTTTT.

This clone has a handful of counts. V usage is TRBV28 and J usage is TRBJ1-1, with D tentatively TRBD1 (6 bases). The CDR3 is 14 amino acids. Germline CDR1 is MDHEN and CDR2 is SYDVKM. V lost 5 bases and J 4 bases, leaving 14 bases between the germline ends. This chain's CDR3 is CASSAITGSTEAFF. The CDR3 nucleotides read TGTGCCAGCAGTGCCATTACAGGGAGCACTGAAGCTTTCTTT.

This clone has more than one count but fewer than ten. The chain joins TRBV9 to TRBJ2-7; TRBD2 aligns across 7 bases. The CDR3 runs to 15 residues. Germline V gives CDR1 SGDLS, CDR2 YYNGEE. After removal of 3 bases from V and 8 bases from J, the junction contained 14 bases not matched to a gene. DNA for the CDR3: TGTGCCAGCAGCGGCGGGGGAGGGTCCAACCCAAAGCAGTACTTC. Its translation is CASSGGGGSNPKQYF.

This clone is a singleton in its sample. A read error may account for a junction end that differs from germline. Other nucleotide sequences in the sample specify the same CDR3. The chain employs TRBV30 and TRBJ1-6; perhaps TRBD1 as D (5 bases). This CDR3 contains 13 residues. Germline V lookup: CDR1 GTSNPN, CDR2 SVGIG (reference sequence). Written as DNA, the CDR3 is TGTGCCTGGACACAGGTGGCTAATTCGCCCCTCCACTTT. The encoded protein is CAWTQVANSPLHF.

This clone turned up a few times. This rearrangement joins TRBV4-1 to TRBJ1-6; 8 bases fit TRBD1. With V trimmed by 1 base and J by 10 bases, 6 bases remained unmatched. The CDR3 runs 15 residues. Per germline, CDR1 MGHRA and CDR2 YSYEKL. The chain's CDR3 is CASSQVATGVSPLHF. The CDR3 DNA is TGCGCCAGCAGCCAAGTAGCGACAGGGGTCTCACCCCTCCACTTT.

V is TRBV27 and J is TRBJ2-1; 11 bases are a match to TRBD2. Unmatched junction bases numbered 14, after V lost 1 base and J lost 0 bases. This CDR3 is 21 amino acids long. CDR1 is MNHEY, CDR2 SMNVEV, per germline (reference sequence). CDR3: CASSLYPVASGRIGSYNEQFF. DNA for the CDR3: TGTGCCAGCAGTTTATACCCGGTGGCTAGCGGGAGGATCGGCTCCTACAATGAGCAGTTCTTC.